This T cell receptor beta chain was observed in a study of blood T cell repertoires in COVID-19. Overall study: T cells, B-cell-depleted T cells, or PBMCs supplied cDNA or gDNA.

Profiling relied on immunoSEQ multiplex PCR, and the TCRdb table lists in-frame clones only, not all of them. The sample yields 150,000 to 200,000 clones, 80% to 90% seen once. The TCR was taken from a man between 65 and 80 years old with active or convalescent COVID-19. Sequencing used peripheral blood.

In DNA, the CDR3 is TGTGCCAGCAGCTTGGTACACCACAATGAGCAGTTCTTC. The encoded protein is CASSLVHHNEQFF. The chain is built from TRBV5-6 and TRBJ2-1; D gene uncertain. CDR1 and CDR2 (germline): SGHDT, YYEEEE. Deletions cut 0 bases from V and 5 bases from J, with 6 bases between. The CDR3 length is 13 residues.